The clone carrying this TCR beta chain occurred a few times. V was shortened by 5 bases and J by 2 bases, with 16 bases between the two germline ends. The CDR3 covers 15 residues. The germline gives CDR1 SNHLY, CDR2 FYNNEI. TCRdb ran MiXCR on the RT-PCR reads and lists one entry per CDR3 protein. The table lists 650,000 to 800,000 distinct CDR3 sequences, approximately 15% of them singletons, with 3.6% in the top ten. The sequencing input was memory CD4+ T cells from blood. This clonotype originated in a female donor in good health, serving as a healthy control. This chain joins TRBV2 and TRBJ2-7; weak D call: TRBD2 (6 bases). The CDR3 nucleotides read TGTGCCAGCAGTTTCGGCGGGACGGCGACCTACGAGCAGTACTTC. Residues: CASSFGGTATYEQYF.